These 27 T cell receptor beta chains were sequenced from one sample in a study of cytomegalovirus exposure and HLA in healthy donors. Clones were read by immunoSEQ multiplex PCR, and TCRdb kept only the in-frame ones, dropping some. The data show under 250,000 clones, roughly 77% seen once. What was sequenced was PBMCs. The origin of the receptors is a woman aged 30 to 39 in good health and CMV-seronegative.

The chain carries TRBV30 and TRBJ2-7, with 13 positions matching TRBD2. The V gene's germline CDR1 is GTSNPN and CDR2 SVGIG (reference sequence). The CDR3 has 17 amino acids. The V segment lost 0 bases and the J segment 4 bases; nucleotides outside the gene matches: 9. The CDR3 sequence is CAWSVGGLAGNGYEQYF. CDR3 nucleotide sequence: TGTGCCTGGAGTGTAGGGGGACTAGCGGGAAACGGTTACGAGCAGTACTTC.

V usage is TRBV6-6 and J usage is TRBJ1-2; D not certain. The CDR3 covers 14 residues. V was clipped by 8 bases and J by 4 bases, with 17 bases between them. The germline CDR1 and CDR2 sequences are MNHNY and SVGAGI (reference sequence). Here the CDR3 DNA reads TGTGCCAGCCAGGCCGCCGGCATCTCCTATGGCTACACCTTC. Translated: CASQAAGISYGYTF.

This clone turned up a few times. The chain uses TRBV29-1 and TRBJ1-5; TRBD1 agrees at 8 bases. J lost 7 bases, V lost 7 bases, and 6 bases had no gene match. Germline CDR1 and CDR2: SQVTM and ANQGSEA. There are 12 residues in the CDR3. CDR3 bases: TGCAGCGCCTCGACAGGGGAACAGCCCCAGCATTTT. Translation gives CSASTGEQPQHF.

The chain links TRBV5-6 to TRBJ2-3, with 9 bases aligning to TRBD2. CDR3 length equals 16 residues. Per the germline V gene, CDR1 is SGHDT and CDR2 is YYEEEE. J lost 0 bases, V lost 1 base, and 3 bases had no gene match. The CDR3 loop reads CASSLLLAGSTDTQYF. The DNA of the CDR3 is TGTGCCAGCAGCTTGCTCCTAGCGGGAAGCACAGATACGCAGTATTTT. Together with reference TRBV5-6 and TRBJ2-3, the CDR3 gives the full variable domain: DAGVTQSPTHLIKTRGQQVTLRCSPKSGHDTVSWYQQALGQGPQFIFQYYEEEERQRGNFPDRFSGHQFPNYSSELNVNALLLGDSALYLCASSLLLAGSTDTQYFGPGTRLTVL.

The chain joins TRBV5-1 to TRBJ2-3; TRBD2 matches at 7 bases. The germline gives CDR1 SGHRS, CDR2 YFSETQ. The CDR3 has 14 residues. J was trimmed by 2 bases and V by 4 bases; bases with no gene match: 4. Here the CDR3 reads CASSSGEPTDTQYF. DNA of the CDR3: TGCGCCAGCAGCAGCGGGGAGCCCACAGATACGCAGTATTTT.

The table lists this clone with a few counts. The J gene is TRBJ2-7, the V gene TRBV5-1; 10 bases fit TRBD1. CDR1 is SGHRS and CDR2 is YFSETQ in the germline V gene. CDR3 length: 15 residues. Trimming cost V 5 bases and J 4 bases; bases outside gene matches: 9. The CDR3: CASSRGGQGRYEQYF. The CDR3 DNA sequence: TGCGCCAGCAGTCGAGGGGGACAGGGGAGATACGAGCAGTACTTC.

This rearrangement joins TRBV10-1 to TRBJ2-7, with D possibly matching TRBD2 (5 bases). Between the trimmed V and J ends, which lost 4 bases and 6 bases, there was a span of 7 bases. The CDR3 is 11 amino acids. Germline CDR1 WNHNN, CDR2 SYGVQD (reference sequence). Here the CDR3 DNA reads TGCGCCAGCAGTGTTGGAGGCGAGCAGTACTTC. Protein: CASSVGGEQYF.

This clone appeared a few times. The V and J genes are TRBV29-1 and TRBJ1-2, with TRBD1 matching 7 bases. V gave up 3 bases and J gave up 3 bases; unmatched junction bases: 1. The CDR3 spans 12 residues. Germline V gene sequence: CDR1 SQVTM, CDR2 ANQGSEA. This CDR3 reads CSVETGYYGYTF. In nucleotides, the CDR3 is TGCAGCGTTGAGACAGGGTACTATGGCTACACCTTC.

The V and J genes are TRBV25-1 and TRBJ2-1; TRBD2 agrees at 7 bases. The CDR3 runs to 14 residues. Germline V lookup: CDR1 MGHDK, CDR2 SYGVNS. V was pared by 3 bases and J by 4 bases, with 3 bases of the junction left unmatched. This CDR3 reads CASSDPSGYNEQFF. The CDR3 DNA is TGTGCCAGCAGTGACCCTAGCGGTTACAATGAGCAGTTCTTC. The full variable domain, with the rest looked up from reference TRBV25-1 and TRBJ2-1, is EADIYQTPRYLVIGTGKKITLECSQTMGHDKMYWYQQDPGMELHLIHYSYGVNSTEKGDLSSESTVSRIRTEHFPLTLESARPSHTSQYLCASSDPSGYNEQFFGPGTRLTVL.

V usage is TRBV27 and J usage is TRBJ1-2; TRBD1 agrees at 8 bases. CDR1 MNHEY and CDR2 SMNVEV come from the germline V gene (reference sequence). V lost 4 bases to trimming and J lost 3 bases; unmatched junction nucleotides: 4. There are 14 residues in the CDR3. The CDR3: CASSSRGPHYGYTF. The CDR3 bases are TGTGCCAGCAGTTCCAGGGGGCCCCACTATGGCTACACCTTC.

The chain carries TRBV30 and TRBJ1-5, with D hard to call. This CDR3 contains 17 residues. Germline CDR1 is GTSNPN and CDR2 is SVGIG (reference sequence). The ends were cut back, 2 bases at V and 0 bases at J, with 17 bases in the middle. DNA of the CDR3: TGTGCCTGGAGTCCCCGGTTGGGCGGGGATAGCAATCAGCCCCAGCATTTT. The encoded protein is CAWSPRLGGDSNQPQHF.

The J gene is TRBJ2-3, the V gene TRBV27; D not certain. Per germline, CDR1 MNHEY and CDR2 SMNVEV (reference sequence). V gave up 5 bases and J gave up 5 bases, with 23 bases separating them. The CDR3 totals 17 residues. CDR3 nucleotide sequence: TGTGCCAGCAGTCCGTACGCCGGCCTCCGGGTGGGAGATACGCAGTATTTT. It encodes CASSPYAGLRVGDTQYF.

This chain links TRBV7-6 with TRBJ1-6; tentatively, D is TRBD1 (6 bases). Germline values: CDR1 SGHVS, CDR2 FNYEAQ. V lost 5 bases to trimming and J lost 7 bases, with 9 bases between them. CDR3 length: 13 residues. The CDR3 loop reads CASSVQGNSPLHF. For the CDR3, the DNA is TGTGCCAGCAGCGTCCAGGGGAATTCACCCCTCCACTTT.

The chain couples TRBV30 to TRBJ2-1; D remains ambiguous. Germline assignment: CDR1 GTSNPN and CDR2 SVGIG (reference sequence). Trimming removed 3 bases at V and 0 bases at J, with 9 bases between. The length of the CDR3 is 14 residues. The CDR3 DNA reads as TGTGCCTGGAGAATAAAGAGCTCCTACAATGAGCAGTTCTTC. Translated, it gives CAWRIKSSYNEQFF.

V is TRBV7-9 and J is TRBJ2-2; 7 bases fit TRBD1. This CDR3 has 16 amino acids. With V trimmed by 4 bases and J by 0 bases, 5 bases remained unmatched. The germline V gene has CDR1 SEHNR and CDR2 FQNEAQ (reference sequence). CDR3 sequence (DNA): TGTGCCAGCAGCTGGACCGGGACAGCGAACACCGGGGAGCTGTTTTTT. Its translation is CASSWTGTANTGELFF.

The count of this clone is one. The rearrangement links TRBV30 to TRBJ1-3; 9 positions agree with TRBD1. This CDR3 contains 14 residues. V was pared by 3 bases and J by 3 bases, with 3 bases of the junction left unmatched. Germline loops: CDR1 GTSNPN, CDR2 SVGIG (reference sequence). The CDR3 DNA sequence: TGTGCCTGGAGGACAGGGGGTGGTGGAAACACCATATATTTT. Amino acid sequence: CAWRTGGGGNTIYF.

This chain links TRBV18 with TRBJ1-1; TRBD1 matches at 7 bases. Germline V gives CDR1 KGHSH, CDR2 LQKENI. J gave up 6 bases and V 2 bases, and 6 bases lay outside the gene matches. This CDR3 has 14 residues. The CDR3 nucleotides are TGTGCCAGCTCACCAAACTACAGGGGATCTGAAGCTTTCTTT. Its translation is CASSPNYRGSEAFF.

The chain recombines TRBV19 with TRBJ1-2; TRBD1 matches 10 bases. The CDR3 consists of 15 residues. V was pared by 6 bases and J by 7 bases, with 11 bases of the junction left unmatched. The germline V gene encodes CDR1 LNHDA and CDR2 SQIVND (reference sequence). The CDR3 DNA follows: TGTGCCAGTAGACCAAACGACAGGGGGCGGGGTGGCTACACCTTC. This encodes CASRPNDRGRGGYTF. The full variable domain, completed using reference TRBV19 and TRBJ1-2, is DGGITQSPKYLFRKEGQNVTLSCEQNLNHDAMYWYRQDPGQGLRLIYYSQIVNDFQKGDIAEGYSVSREKKESFPLTVTSAQKNPTAFYLCASRPNDRGRGGYTFGSGTRLTVV.

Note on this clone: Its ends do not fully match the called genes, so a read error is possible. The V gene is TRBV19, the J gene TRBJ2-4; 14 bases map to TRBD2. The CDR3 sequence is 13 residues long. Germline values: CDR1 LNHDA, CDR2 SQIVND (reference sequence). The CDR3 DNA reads TGTGCCAGTAGTATGGGACTAGCGGGAGAAAATTTCTTC. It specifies CASSMGLAGENFF.

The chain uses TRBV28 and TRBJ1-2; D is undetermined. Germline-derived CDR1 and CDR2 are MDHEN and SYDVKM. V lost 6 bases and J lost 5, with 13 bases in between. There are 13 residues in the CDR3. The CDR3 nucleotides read TGTGCCAGCAGCCCAGTCGCTCCATATGGCTACACCTTC. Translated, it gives CASSPVAPYGYTF.

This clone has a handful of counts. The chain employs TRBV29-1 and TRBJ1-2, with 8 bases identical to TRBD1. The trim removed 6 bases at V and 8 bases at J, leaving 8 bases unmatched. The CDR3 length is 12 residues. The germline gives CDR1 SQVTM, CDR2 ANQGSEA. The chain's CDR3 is CSVDRELRGYTF. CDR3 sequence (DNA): TGCAGCGTGGACAGGGAACTGCGCGGCTACACCTTC.

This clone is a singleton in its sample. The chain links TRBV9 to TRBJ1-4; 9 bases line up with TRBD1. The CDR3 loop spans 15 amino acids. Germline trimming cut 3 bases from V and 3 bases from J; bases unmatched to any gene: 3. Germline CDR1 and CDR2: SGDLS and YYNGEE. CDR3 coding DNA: TGTGCCAGCAGCGGAGGGACAGGGCCTAATGAAAAACTGTTTTTT. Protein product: CASSGGTGPNEKLFF.

The CDR3 loop is CASSVARGQTGNTIYF. CDR3 nucleotide sequence: TGTGCCAGCAGCGTAGCGAGGGGGCAAACGGGAAACACCATATATTTT. The V and J genes are TRBV9 and TRBJ1-3, with TRBD1 matching 7 bases. The V segment lost 0 bases and the J segment 4 bases; nucleotides outside the gene matches: 7. The CDR3 runs to 16 residues. Germline CDR1 reads SGDLS; CDR2 reads YYNGEE.

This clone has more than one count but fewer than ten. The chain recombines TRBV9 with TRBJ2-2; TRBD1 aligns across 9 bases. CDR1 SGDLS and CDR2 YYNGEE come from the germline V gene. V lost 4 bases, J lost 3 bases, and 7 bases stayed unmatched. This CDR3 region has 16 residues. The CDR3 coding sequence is TGTGCCAGCAGCAGGACAGGGGAAATTTACACCGGGGAGCTGTTTTTT. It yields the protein CASSRTGEIYTGELFF.

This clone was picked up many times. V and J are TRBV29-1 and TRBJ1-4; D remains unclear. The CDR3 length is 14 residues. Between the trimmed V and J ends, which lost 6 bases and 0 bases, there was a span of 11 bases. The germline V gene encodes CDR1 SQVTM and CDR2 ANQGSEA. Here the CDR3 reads CSVGAAPTNEKLFF. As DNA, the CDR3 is TGCAGCGTCGGTGCGGCACCAACTAATGAAAAACTGTTTTTT.

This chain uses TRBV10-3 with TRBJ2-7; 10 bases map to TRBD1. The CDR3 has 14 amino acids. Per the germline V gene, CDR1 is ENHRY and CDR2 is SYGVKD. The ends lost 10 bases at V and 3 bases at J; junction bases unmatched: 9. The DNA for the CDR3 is TGTGCCACATATTCGGGACAGGGGAACTACGAGCAGTACTTC. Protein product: CATYSGQGNYEQYF.

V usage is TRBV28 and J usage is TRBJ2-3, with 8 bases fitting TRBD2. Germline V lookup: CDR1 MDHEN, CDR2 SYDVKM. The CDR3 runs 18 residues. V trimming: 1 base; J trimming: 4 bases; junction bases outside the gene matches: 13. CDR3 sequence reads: CASSLFLGLAGPADTQYF. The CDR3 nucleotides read TGTGCCAGCAGTTTATTTCTCGGATTAGCGGGGCCCGCAGATACGCAGTATTTT.